This T cell receptor (beta chain) comes out of a study of cytomegalovirus exposure and HLA in healthy donors. Primers for the PCR totalled 60 Vbeta and 13 Jbeta. The method was immunoSEQ multiplex PCR; TCRdb's version includes in-frame clones alone and lacks a portion of them. Of 90,000 to 120,000 clones listed, approximately 84% were seen once; the top ten hold approximately 2%. In germline, CDR1 is LNHNV, CDR2 YYDKDF (reference sequence). The length of the CDR3 is 15 residues. V lost 3 bases, J lost 2 bases, and 5 bases stayed unmatched. The sequence derives from a man aged 25-40 years in good health and CMV-seronegative. Sequenced input: PBMCs. The chain recombines TRBV15 with TRBJ2-7; the match to TRBD2 covers 9 bases. The CDR3 here is CATSSVLAGTYEQYF. CDR3 in DNA: TGTGCCACCAGCAGTGTTCTAGCGGGAACCTACGAGCAGTACTTC.